The entry below gives a single TCR beta chain sequence along with its context. The antigen remains unidentified. Profiling relied on immunoSEQ multiplex PCR, and the TCRdb table lists in-frame clones only, not all of them. Of 100,000 or so clones in the sample, about 90% were seen once. The data were obtained in a study of OX40 agonist ivuxolimab in advanced cancers. Study at large: Prior anti-PD-1, anti-PD-L1 or anti-CTLA-4 therapy was allowed; 35% to 40% had some.

Regarding the study as a whole: In general, CD8+ T cells held more expanded clones than CD4+ did, on average.

Blood sampling was done at baseline, cycle 4 day 1, and cycle 7 day 1. The sample in question was CD4+ or CD8+ T cells sorted from blood, obtained in a trial of the OX40 agonist ivuxolimab. The source of this sequence is an adult with an advanced solid tumor such as melanoma, head and neck, liver or kidney cancer.

This CDR3 is CASNLQGGNYGYTF. DNA of the CDR3: TGTGCCAGCAACCTACAGGGGGGGAACTATGGCTACACCTTC. The J gene is TRBJ1-2, the V gene TRBV6-5; 8 nucleotides agree with TRBD1. Germline V gives CDR1 MNHEY, CDR2 SVGAGI. With 7 bases clipped from V and 2 bases from J, the junction kept 6 bases outside the gene matches. The CDR3 has 14 residues.